This T cell receptor (beta chain) was obtained from a study of shared T cell receptors in the human thymus. Trimming removed 6 bases from V and 4 bases from J; junction bases left unmatched: 2. Germline V gene data show CDR1 as MNHEY and CDR2 as SMNVEV (reference sequence). The CDR3 sequence is 14 residues long. Sequencing was performed with immunoSEQ multiplex PCR; in TCRdb, only in-frame clones are kept and a portion is missing. Of 600,000 to 900,000 clones listed, roughly 88% were seen once; the top ten hold about 0.0098%. The data were also submitted as part of a second study, on human thymus T cells. From that report: Donors were healthy Finnish infants having corrective surgery for congenital heart defects. The thymus was resected at corrective cardiac surgery. Thymic and blood repertoires appeared to show biased V and J gene usage. Unrelated individuals reportedly shared highly overlapping thymic TCR repertoires.

The receptor's source is a girl less than two years old with a congenital heart defect. What was sequenced was thymocytes. The rearrangement joins TRBV27 to TRBJ2-6; the match to TRBD1 covers 8 bases. The CDR3 bases are TGTGCCAGCAGGACAGGGGTAGGGGCCAACGTCCTGACTTTC. Amino acids: CASRTGVGANVLTF.